The 12 T cell receptor beta chains listed next were all sequenced from one sample in a study of blood T cell repertoires in COVID-19. TCRdb's copy holds only in-frame clones and misses some; the assay was immunoSEQ multiplex PCR. The table shows about 280,000 clones, with 70% to 90% occurring only once. Sequenced sample: peripheral blood. The receptor source for this set is a woman aged 25 to 39 who had recovered from COVID-19.

The chain is built from TRBV7-8 and TRBJ2-7; D perhaps matches TRBD1 (5 bases). V was cut by 1 base and J by 2 bases, with 9 bases left in between. This CDR3 comprises 14 residues. Germline lookup yields CDR1 SGHVS and CDR2 FQNEAQ. This chain's CDR3 is CASSLVGRAYEQYF. The CDR3 DNA reads as TGTGCCAGCAGCTTAGTGGGCAGGGCCTACGAGCAGTACTTC. The full variable domain, completed using reference TRBV7-8 and TRBJ2-7, is GAGVSQSPRYKVAKRGQDVALRCDPISGHVSLFWYQQALGQGPEFLTYFQNEAQLDKSGLPSDRFFAERPEGSVSTLKIQRTQQEDSAVYLCASSLVGRAYEQYFGPGTRLTVT.

This clone was detected a few times. The DNA of the CDR3 is TGCGCCAGCAGCTTGGGTCAGGCTCAGCCCCAGCATTTT. This gives the protein CASSLGQAQPQHF. The V and J genes are TRBV5-1 and TRBJ1-5; the D is unclear. This CDR3 contains 13 residues. With 0 bases removed from V and 6 bases from J, the gap between germline ends came to 7 bases. CDR1 and CDR2 from the germline V gene are SGHRS and YFSETQ. Full variable domain (missing parts from reference TRBV5-1 and TRBJ1-5): KAGVTQTPRYLIKTRGQQVTLSCSPISGHRSVSWYQQTPGQGLQFLFEYFSETQRNKGNFPGRFSGRQFSNSRSEMNVSTLELGDSALYLCASSLGQAQPQHFGDGTRLSIL.

The V and J genes are TRBV5-1 and TRBJ2-7, with 8 bases fitting TRBD1. CDR1 and CDR2 (germline): SGHRS, YFSETQ. The ends lost 0 bases at V and 0 bases at J; junction bases unmatched: 5. The CDR3 covers 16 residues. CDR3 DNA sequence: TGCGCCAGCAGCTTGGAGGGACAGGAGCTCTCCTACGAGCAGTACTTC. Translating gives CASSLEGQELSYEQYF.

V is TRBV3-1 (or the pseudogene TRBV3-2) and J is TRBJ2-5, with D uncertain. Germline CDR1 LGHDT, CDR2 YNNKEL (reference sequence). Trimming left V 2 bases short and J 5 bases short, with 6 bases between. The CDR3 extends over 12 amino acids. The DNA for the CDR3 is TGTGCCAGCAGCCAACTTCTTGAGACCCAGTACTTC. This codes for CASSQLLETQYF.

The J gene is TRBJ1-1, the V gene TRBV29-1; D unresolved. CDR3 size: 11 residues. Trimming removed 6 bases from V and 2 bases from J, with 7 bases in between. The germline CDR1 and CDR2 sequences are SQVTM and ANQGSEA. The CDR3 nucleotides read TGCAGCGTGGGAGCAAACACTGAAGCTTTCTTT. Protein sequence: CSVGANTEAFF.

V usage is TRBV27 and J usage is TRBJ1-6; D might be TRBD1 (5 bases). Germline CDR1 is MNHEY and CDR2 is SMNVEV (reference sequence). V was shortened by 4 bases and J by 0 bases, with 13 bases between the two germline ends. This CDR3 is built from 17 residues. In nucleotides, the CDR3 is TGTGCCAGCAGTTCGGGAGGGGAGAGCTCCTATAATTCACCCCTCCACTTT. The encoded protein is CASSSGGESSYNSPLHF.

The V and J genes are TRBV29-1 and TRBJ1-4; D remains unclear. CDR3 length equals 12 residues. The V end lost 4 bases, the J end lost 0 bases, and 3 bases lay between the germline ends. Germline V lookup: CDR1 SQVTM, CDR2 ANQGSEA. The CDR3 DNA follows: TGCAGCGTTGCGTCAACTAATGAAAAACTGTTTTTT. It codes for CSVASTNEKLFF. Full variable domain (outside the CDR3, taken from reference TRBV29-1 and TRBJ1-4): SAVISQKPSRDICQRGTSLTIQCQVDSQVTMMFWYRQQPGQSLTLIATANQGSEATYESGFVIDKFPISRPNLTFSTLTVSNMSPEDSSIYLCSVASTNEKLFFGSGTQLSVL.

This sequence joins TRBV3-1 (or the pseudogene TRBV3-2) and TRBJ1-1; no clear D gene. Per germline, CDR1 LGHDT and CDR2 YNNKEL (reference sequence). CDR3 size: 14 residues. V lost 1 base and J lost 3, with 9 bases in between. CDR3 in DNA: TGTGCCAGCAGCCAAGTCCACCAGGACACTGAAGCTTTCTTT. This sequence encodes CASSQVHQDTEAFF.

The genes are TRBV5-5 and TRBJ2-1, with D perhaps matching TRBD2 (6 bases). V shed 0 bases and J shed 6 bases, with 19 bases lying between them. Germline loops: CDR1 SGHKS, CDR2 YYEKEE (reference sequence). This CDR3 has 17 residues. This CDR3 reads CASSLDPQLGRGNEQFF. The DNA of the CDR3 is TGTGCCAGCAGCTTGGATCCTCAACTAGGGCGGGGCAATGAGCAGTTCTTC.

The chain combines TRBV11-3 with TRBJ2-2; TRBD1 is a possible D gene (6 bases). The CDR3 contains 14 residues. V shed 5 bases and J shed 5 bases, with 12 bases lying between them. In germline, CDR1 is SGHNT, CDR2 YENEEA. CDR3 bases: TGTGCCAGCAGCAAGACAGGATCTACCGGGGAGCTGTTTTTT. Its protein is CASSKTGSTGELFF.

This rearrangement joins TRBV28 to TRBJ2-3, with 11 bases fitting TRBD2. The CDR3 length is 16 residues. V shed 4 bases, J shed 3 bases, and the junction held 6 bases outside the gene matches. The germline gives CDR1 MDHEN, CDR2 SYDVKM. CDR3 DNA sequence: TGTGCCAGCAGTTCCACTAGCGGGAGCTCAACAGATACGCAGTATTTT. It yields the protein CASSSTSGSSTDTQYF.

DNA for the CDR3: TGTGCCATCCGACGATCAGGGGAACCCTCTTCTAACACTGAAGCTTTCTTT. The encoded protein is CAIRRSGEPSSNTEAFF. The genes are TRBV2 and TRBJ1-1; D may be TRBD1 (6 bases). Trimming took 10 bases from V and 2 from J, leaving 26 bases between them. CDR1 is SNHLY and CDR2 is FYNNEI in the germline V gene. The CDR3 covers 17 residues.